This is a list of T cell receptor beta chains from one sample in a study of blood T cell repertoires in COVID-19. The repertoire was sequenced with immunoSEQ multiplex PCR; TCRdb's copy has only in-frame clones and lacks some. Counted here are under 200,000 clones, 75% to 90% occurring once; the ten biggest clones make up nearly 3.5%. Material: PBMCs or T cells enriched from blood (not recorded which). Receptors were obtained from a woman aged 55-69 years who had recovered from COVID-19. The CDR3 runs from the conserved cysteine through the conserved F or W. The D gene is left open where the match is weak. Clone size is stated in some rows and not others, as once, few, many or a class when expanded.

>TRBD2|-|TRBV5-1|TRBJ2-2
TGCGCCAGCAGCTTGCTCGGGGGGGAGAACACCGGGGAGCTGTTTTTT
CASSLLGGENTGELFF
>TRBD1|-|TRBV6-1|TRBJ2-7
TGTGCCAGCAGTGATAGACAGGGCCTAGCCTACGAGCAGTACTTC
CASSDRQGLAYEQYF
>-|-|TRBV9|TRBJ1-2
TGTGCCAGCAGCGCCGGACTGAAAGCTAACTATGGCTACACCTTC
CASSAGLKANYGYTF
>TRBD1|few|TRBV19|TRBJ1-1
TGTGCCCTACAGGGGGCCTGGAACACTGAAGCTTTCTTT
CALQGAWNTEAFF
>-|once|TRBV7-9|TRBJ1-4
TGTGCCAGCAGCTTAGGAGGTGGAGCCGAACTCGAAAAACTGTTTTTT
CASSLGGGAELEKLFF
>TRBD1|-|TRBV6-5|TRBJ2-7
TGTGCCAGCAGTTGGGACAGGAGCTCCTACGAGCAGTACTTC
CASSWDRSSYEQYF
>TRBD2|few|TRBV9|TRBJ2-1
TGTGCCAGCAGCCTCACCCCCTCGGGGCGGGGGGGCATCAATGAGCAGTTCTTC
CASSLTPSGRGGINEQFF
>TRBD2|-|TRBV20-1|TRBJ2-4
TGCAGTGCTAGTGATTTAGCGGGGCTACTAGCCAAAAACATTCAGTACTTC
CSASDLAGLLAKNIQYF
>TRBD1|-|TRBV9|TRBJ2-2
TGTGCCAGCAGCGTACGGGACAGGAACACCGGGGAGCTGTTTTTT
CASSVRDRNTGELFF
>TRBD1|few|TRBV5-5|TRBJ1-1
TGTGCCAGCAGCTTGACAGGGGGGTGGGACACTGAAGCTTTCTTT
CASSLTGGWDTEAFF
>TRBD2|-|TRBV3-1/TRBV3-2|TRBJ2-1
TGTGCCAGCAGCCCCCGGGGTAGCGGGGGGGCACGGGAGCAGTTCTTC
CASSPRGSGGAREQFF
>TRBD1|-|TRBV6-6|TRBJ1-5
TGTGCCAGCAGTTTTACAGGGGGCGGAAATCAGCCCCAGCATTTT
CASSFTGGGNQPQHF
>-|-|TRBV12-5|TRBJ1-2
TGTGCTAGTGGTATCGGGCAGGGCGTCTATGGCTACACCTTC
CASGIGQGVYGYTF
>-|-|TRBV3-1/TRBV3-2|TRBJ2-4
TGTGCCAGCAGCCAAGTTTGGGGGGGGCAAAACATTCAGTACTTC
CASSQVWGGQNIQYF
>-|-|TRBV10-1|TRBJ1-5
TGCGCCAGCAGTGGGCAGGTCCCCCCTGAGAGCAATCAGCCCCAGCATTTT
CASSGQVPPESNQPQHF
>-|many|TRBV19|TRBJ1-2
TGTGCCAGTTCCGGGACATCCTATGGCTACACCTTC
CASSGTSYGYTF
>TRBD2|-|TRBV7-2|TRBJ2-2
TGTGCCAGCAGCCGCCGGACTAGCGGGGATTCGAACACCGGGGAGCTGTTTTTT
CASSRRTSGDSNTGELFF
>TRBD1|-|TRBV11-2|TRBJ1-3
TGTGCCAGCAGCTTAGGACAGGGGGCTGGAAACACCATATATTTT
CASSLGQGAGNTIYF
>TRBD1|-|TRBV7-9|TRBJ1-2
TGTGCCAGCAGCTTAAGAAGCGGGACAGGGGATCCTGCGGATACCTTC
CASSLRSGTGDPADTF
>TRBD1|-|TRBV6-5|TRBJ2-5
TGTGCCAGCAGCCTCGGGACAGGGAAACTGGAGACCCAGTACTTC
CASSLGTGKLETQYF
>-|-|TRBV10-3|TRBJ1-6
TGTGCCATCAGACCCGACAGGTCCTATAATTCACCCCTCCACTTT
CAIRPDRSYNSPLHF
>-|-|TRBV7-2|TRBJ2-3
TGTGCCAGCAGCTTAGCAAACCTAGCCCGCGCAGATACGCAGTATTTT
CASSLANLARADTQYF
>-|-|TRBV27|TRBJ1-3
TGTGCCAGCAGCCGCGCGGGGGTTGGTAGAAACACCATATATTTT
CASSRAGVGRNTIYF
>TRBD1|-|TRBV24-1|TRBJ1-5
TGTGCCACCAGTGAGAGACAGGGGTCTGGGAATCAGCCCCAGCATTTT
CATSERQGSGNQPQHF
>TRBD1|few|TRBV10-1|TRBJ2-2
TGCGCCAGCAGTCAGGGGGCTGGCGGGGAGCTGTTTTTT
CASSQGAGGELFF
>-|-|TRBV30|TRBJ2-7
TGTGCCTGGATTTACAGGAGAAGCAGCGAGCAGTACTTC
CAWIYRRSSEQYF
>TRBD1|-|TRBV27|TRBJ1-4
TGTGCCAGCAGTTCCGAATCAACAGGGGAGGAAAAACTGTTTTTT
CASSSESTGEEKLFF
>TRBD2|-|TRBV5-6|TRBJ2-1
TGTGCCAGCACTTCCCTCCCCCCTAGCGGTGAGCAGTTCTTC
CASTSLPPSGEQFF
>-|-|TRBV7-8|TRBJ1-6
TGTGCCAGCAGCTTAAACTTTCAGGGGAGTTCACCCCTCCACTTT
CASSLNFQGSSPLHF
>TRBD2|-|TRBV6-4|TRBJ2-3
TGTGCCAGCAGTGTTGATAGCGGGTTTACAGATACGCAGTATTTT
CASSVDSGFTDTQYF
>TRBD2|-|TRBV2|TRBJ2-5
TGTGCCAGCAGCCGGACTAGCGCGACGGTAGAGACCCAGTACTTC
CASSRTSATVETQYF
>TRBD1|-|TRBV11-2|TRBJ1-4
TGTGCCAGCAGGGAGGGGGCTAGGAATGAAAAACTGTTTTTT
CASREGARNEKLFF
>-|-|TRBV6-5|TRBJ2-7
TGTGCCAGCAGCTTAACAGGGAACGAGCAGTACTTC
CASSLTGNEQYF
>-|-|TRBV5-1|TRBJ2-5
TGCGCCAGCAGCTTGGACTTAAAAGAGACCCAGTACTTC
CASSLDLKETQYF
>TRBD1|-|TRBV5-4|TRBJ1-6
TGTGCCAGCAGCTTGGCCGGAGGGGGCCGGCGATCACCCCTCCACTTT
CASSLAGGGRRSPLHF
>-|-|TRBV2|TRBJ2-7
TGTGCCAGCATACCCCAACAGGGAGTATACGAGCAGTACTTC
CASIPQQGVYEQYF
>-|few|TRBV5-6|TRBJ1-2
TGTGCCAGCAGCCCACTTGGGCCTAACTATGGCTACACCTTC
CASSPLGPNYGYTF
>-|-|TRBV5-5|TRBJ2-7
TGTGCCAGCAGCTTGCGCGTGAGGGATTACGAGCAGTACTTC
CASSLRVRDYEQYF
>-|-|TRBV30|TRBJ1-2
TGTGCCTGGAGTGCCGACACTCCCTACACCTTC
CAWSADTPYTF
>-|-|TRBV11-3|TRBJ2-3
TGTGCCAGCAGCTTATTCGGACAAAGCACAGATACGCAGTATTTT
CASSLFGQSTDTQYF
>-|-|TRBV5-1|TRBJ2-4
TGCGCCAGCAGCCCCTCAGCGCAGGGGACCAAAAACATTCAGTACTTC
CASSPSAQGTKNIQYF
>TRBD1|few|TRBV10-3|TRBJ1-2
TGTGCCATCAGTGACCCAGACAGGGAATATAACTATGGCTACACCTTC
CAISDPDREYNYGYTF
>TRBD1|-|TRBV7-6|TRBJ1-5
TGTGCCAGCAGCTTATCGCCCGGGGACAGCTTATTATATAGCAATCAGCCCCAGCATTTT
CASSLSPGDSLLYSNQPQHF
>TRBD1|-|TRBV30|TRBJ1-1
TGTGCCTGGAGTACCCTGACAGGGGGCACTGAAGCTTTCTTT
CAWSTLTGGTEAFF
>TRBD1|few|TRBV18|TRBJ1-2
TGTGCCAGCTCACCTAATTGGGACAGGGGCTATGGCTACACCTTC
CASSPNWDRGYGYTF
>-|-|TRBV6-5|TRBJ2-5
TGTGCCAGCAGTTACTCCCTAACCCAGTACTTC
CASSYSLTQYF
>-|-|TRBV5-8|TRBJ1-3
TGTGCCAGCAGCTTTTTCCCGAGTCCTACTGGAAACACCATATATTTT
CASSFFPSPTGNTIYF
>TRBD1|-|TRBV13|TRBJ1-1
TGTGCCAGCAGCTTAACCAGGGGGCGGAACACTGAAGCTTTCTTT
CASSLTRGRNTEAFF
>-|-|TRBV29-1|TRBJ2-3
TGCAGCGTTGACGCCGGGTCGGATACGCAGTATTTT
CSVDAGSDTQYF
>-|few|TRBV21-1|TRBJ1-1
TGTGCCAGCAGCAATCCCCTACAGGGGGCTCAGACTGAAGCTTTCTTT
CASSNPLQGAQTEAFF
>TRBD1|-|TRBV25-1|TRBJ2-7
TGTGCCAGCACCACCAACAGACAGGGGGCAGGCTACGAGCAGTACTTC
CASTTNRQGAGYEQYF